A selection of T cell receptor beta chains follows, all from one sample in a study of cytomegalovirus exposure and HLA in healthy donors. Assay: immunoSEQ multiplex PCR; the TCRdb copy retains only in-frame clones and omits some. In the table there are around 150,000 clones, roughly 80% of which are singletons. The sequenced sample was PBMCs. The receptors originated from a man between 25 and 39 years old in good health and CMV-seropositive. Both conserved end residues are part of each CDR3. A D gene is named only where the DNA matches it firmly. A row's size may be missing; if present it is once, few, many or a size class.

d_gene	abundance	v_gene	j_gene	CDR3aa	CDR3nt
TRBD1	.	TRBV10-3	TRBJ2-7	CAIRAYRGDSRSYEQYF	TGTGCCATCAGGGCCTACAGGGGAGACAGTAGGTCCTACGAGCAGTACTTC
TRBD2	.	TRBV7-2	TRBJ2-7	CASSLTPSGAEQYF	TGTGCCAGCAGCTTAACGCCTAGCGGGGCCGAGCAGTACTTC
.	.	TRBV6-6	TRBJ1-1	CASKRGMNTEAFF	TGTGCCAGCAAAAGGGGGATGAACACTGAAGCTTTCTTT
.	.	TRBV5-1	TRBJ2-7	CASSTGLGIYEQYF	TGCGCCAGCAGCACCGGACTCGGGATCTACGAGCAGTACTTC
.	.	TRBV28	TRBJ2-3	CASSPAGAGFSTDTQYF	TGTGCCAGCAGTCCCGCTGGGGCGGGGTTTAGCACAGATACGCAGTATTTT
TRBD1	once	TRBV5-5	TRBJ2-5	CASSLEGAVTQYF	TGTGCCAGCAGCTTGGAGGGGGCGGTGACCCAGTACTTC
TRBD1	once	TRBV5-1	TRBJ2-7	CASSHTPATGLGEQYF	TGCGCCAGCAGCCATACACCCGCGACAGGGCTGGGCGAGCAGTACTTC
TRBD2	.	TRBV5-1	TRBJ2-3	CASSASGGADTQYF	TGCGCCAGCAGCGCTAGCGGGGGGGCCGATACGCAGTATTTT
TRBD2	.	TRBV7-2	TRBJ2-5	CASSFGRLADAQYF	TGTGCCAGCAGCTTTGGTCGACTAGCGGATGCTCAGTACTTC
.	once	TRBV5-1	TRBJ2-3	CASSLVFGDGTQYF	TGCGCCAGCAGCTTGGTATTCGGGGATGGTACGCAGTATTTT
.	.	TRBV5-1	TRBJ2-3	CASSLGVGAAETQYF	TGCGCCAGCAGCTTGGGGGTCGGAGCGGCAGAAACGCAGTATTTT
TRBD2	.	TRBV28	TRBJ2-3	CASSTGTSGRPGADTQYF	TGTGCCAGCAGTACCGGGACTAGCGGGAGGCCGGGGGCAGATACGCAGTATTTT
.	.	TRBV28	TRBJ1-4	CASSPGGPNEKLFF	TGTGCCAGCAGTCCTGGTGGCCCTAATGAAAAACTGTTTTTT
TRBD2	.	TRBV5-6	TRBJ2-3	CASSSGTSGHTDTQYF	TGTGCCAGCAGCTCCGGGACTAGCGGTCACACAGATACGCAGTATTTT
.	.	TRBV27	TRBJ1-2	CASSLRGYPPNYGYTF	TGTGCCAGCAGTTTAAGAGGGTACCCCCCAAACTATGGCTACACCTTC
.	.	TRBV2	TRBJ1-3	CASSEYWTDLQGSSGNTIYF	TGTGCCAGCAGTGAATATTGGACCGACCTTCAGGGGAGCTCTGGAAACACCATATATTTT
TRBD2	.	TRBV7-9	TRBJ2-5	CASRSGERGNQETQYF	TGTGCCAGCAGGTCAGGGGAGCGGGGGAACCAAGAGACCCAGTACTTC
.	.	TRBV19	TRBJ1-5	CASSIGGLGGQPQHF	TGTGCCAGTAGTATCGGGGGACTGGGCGGACAGCCCCAGCATTTT
.	.	TRBV7-9	TRBJ2-7	CASSFRAYEQYF	TGTGCCAGCAGCTTCCGGGCCTACGAGCAGTACTTC
.	.	TRBV10-1	TRBJ1-5	CASSAGGWQPQHF	TGCGCCAGCAGTGCGGGGGGCTGGCAGCCCCAGCATTTT
.	.	TRBV7-2	TRBJ1-1	CASTLTGTFTNGEAFF	TGTGCCAGCACCTTGACAGGCACATTCACTAACGGTGAAGCTTTCTTT
TRBD1	.	TRBV19	TRBJ1-5	CASSPTGGNQPQHF	TGTGCCAGTAGTCCTACAGGGGGCAATCAGCCCCAGCATTTT
.	.	TRBV7-2	TRBJ2-5	CASSLGTEETQYF	TGTGCCAGCAGCTTAGGGACAGAAGAGACCCAGTACTTC
.	.	TRBV27	TRBJ2-1	CASSLGQYNEQFF	TGTGCCAGCAGTTTAGGACAGTACAATGAGCAGTTCTTC
TRBD2	many	TRBV6-4	TRBJ2-1	CASSDGLAGNEQFF	TGTGCCAGCAGTGATGGACTAGCGGGCAATGAGCAGTTCTTC
TRBD1	.	TRBV5-1	TRBJ1-2	CASSLEGQAARGYTF	TGCGCCAGCAGCTTGGAGGGACAGGCGGCTAGGGGCTACACCTTC
.	.	TRBV2	TRBJ1-4	CASSEPRGVGEKLFF	TGTGCCAGCAGTGAACCCAGGGGCGTGGGGGAAAAACTGTTTTTT
TRBD2	.	TRBV10-3	TRBJ2-5	CAISELGLAGRWEETQYF	TGTGCCATCAGTGAGTTAGGACTAGCGGGGCGCTGGGAAGAGACCCAGTACTTC